A selection of T cell receptor beta chains follows, all from one sample in a study of read filtering for tumor transcriptome and immune sequencing. In TCRdb, the reads were re-called with MiXCR into one record per CDR3 protein. The table shows some 9,000 distinct CDR3 sequences, with 15% to 20% occurring only once. Sequenced: a population of CD138-negative cells sorted from bone marrow. Every receptor here comes from a donor at least 40 years old with multiple myeloma. The CDR3 runs from the conserved cysteine through the conserved F or W. The order of the fields is J gene, CDR3 length, D gene, V gene, CDR3 protein. The D gene is left open where the match is weak.

>TRBJ2-3|14|NA|TRBV20-1
CSARHFSEADTQYF
>TRBJ2-6|18|NA|TRBV6-2/TRBV6-3
CASSYSATSLSGANVLTF
>TRBJ1-5|15|TRBD1|TRBV10-3
CAISESGTGNQPQHF
>TRBJ2-5|15|TRBD2|TRBV20-1
CSARGGLAGSGTQYF
>TRBJ2-2|13|NA|TRBV4-2
CASTSGFGGELSF
>TRBJ1-1|15|NA|TRBV28
CASSRTGRGNTEAFF
>TRBJ1-1|14|NA|TRBV12-3/TRBV12-4
CASSFVRGGTEAFF
>TRBJ2-1|16|NA|TRBV6-2/TRBV6-3
CASSPTPRISYSEQFF
>TRBJ1-1|14|NA|TRBV15
CATGYRQENTEAFF
>TRBJ1-5|12|NA|TRBV20-1
CSARDSNQPQHF
>TRBJ2-2|16|NA|TRBV7-3
CASSLNRCPNTGELFF
>TRBJ1-1|13|TRBD1|TRBV2
CASNRGQGTEAFF
>TRBJ1-1|14|TRBD1|TRBV7-2
CASSLTGERTEAFF
>TRBJ1-1|14|NA|TRBV3-1
CASSQRHGDTEAFF
>TRBJ2-2|16|NA|TRBV7-9
CASKPPKQLNTGELFF
>TRBJ2-3|23|TRBD1|TRBV2
CASSSPGQLRSGDGSVNTDTQYF
>TRBJ1-1|13|NA|TRBV11-1
CASSPRQNTEAFF
>TRBJ2-7|12|TRBD1|TRBV18
CASSPTGEEQYF
>TRBJ2-1|14|TRBD2|TRBV11-2
CASSLEGTGGEQFF
>TRBJ1-1|15|TRBD1|TRBV5-1
CASSWGTGVNTEAFF
>TRBJ2-3|12|NA|TRBV3-1
CASSPLPDTQYF
>TRBJ2-1|16|TRBD1|TRBV11-3
CASSLGSGGSYNEQFF
>TRBJ2-3|15|NA|TRBV29-1
CSVVQRRTSTDTQYF
>TRBJ2-5|14|TRBD2|TRBV6-1
CAGNSGGALETQYF
>TRBJ2-7|14|TRBD1|TRBV5-1
CASSLEGAPYEQYF
>TRBJ2-7|12|NA|TRBV20-1
CSASLRGDEQYF
>TRBJ2-1|18|TRBD1|TRBV7-2
CASSLRGDRALVFNEQFF
>TRBJ2-4|11|NA|TRBV4-2
CASSAVTVQYF
>TRBJ2-1|13|NA|TRBV5-5
CASSLGTVNEQFF
>TRBJ1-6|15|TRBD1|TRBV7-9
CASSRQTRGRSPLHF
>TRBJ2-7|14|TRBD2|TRBV29-1
CSVGGVAGTYEQYF
>TRBJ1-5|13|NA|TRBV28
CASSRGSYQPQHF
>TRBJ2-1|15|NA|TRBV5-4
CASSLEIGRSNEQLF
>TRBJ1-1|13|NA|TRBV5-6
CASSLTLEQEAFF
>TRBJ1-4|15|TRBD1|TRBV30
CACRRWDRRGEKLFF